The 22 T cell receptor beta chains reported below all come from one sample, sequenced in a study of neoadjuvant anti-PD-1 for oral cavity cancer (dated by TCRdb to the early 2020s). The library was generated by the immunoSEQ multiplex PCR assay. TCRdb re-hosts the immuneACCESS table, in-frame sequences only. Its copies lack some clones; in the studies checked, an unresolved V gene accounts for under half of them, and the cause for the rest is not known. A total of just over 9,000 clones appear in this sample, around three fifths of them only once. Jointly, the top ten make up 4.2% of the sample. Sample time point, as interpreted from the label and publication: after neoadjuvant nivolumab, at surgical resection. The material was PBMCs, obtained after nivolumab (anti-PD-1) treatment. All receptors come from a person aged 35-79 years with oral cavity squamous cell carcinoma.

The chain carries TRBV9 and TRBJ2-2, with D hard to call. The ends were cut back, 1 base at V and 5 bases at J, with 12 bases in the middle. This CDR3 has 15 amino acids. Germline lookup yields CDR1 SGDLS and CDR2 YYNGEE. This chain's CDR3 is CASSVTEFGTGELFF. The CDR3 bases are TGTGCCAGCAGCGTAACGGAGTTCGGGACCGGGGAGCTGTTTTTT.

CDR3 protein: CASSPSGVTSPLHF. The CDR3 coding sequence is TGTGCCAGCAGCCCTTCAGGGGTGACTTCACCCCTCCACTTT. J is TRBJ1-6 and V is TRBV9, with a tentative D call TRBD1 (6 bases). Trimming cost V 4 bases and J 9 bases, with 14 bases left between them. Germline CDR1 reads SGDLS; CDR2 reads YYNGEE. The CDR3 is 14 amino acids.

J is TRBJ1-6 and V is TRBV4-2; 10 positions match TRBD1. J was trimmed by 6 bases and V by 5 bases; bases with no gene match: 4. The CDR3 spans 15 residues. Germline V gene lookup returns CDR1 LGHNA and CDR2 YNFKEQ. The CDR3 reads CASSSRDRGNSPLHF. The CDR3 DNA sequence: TGTGCCAGCAGCTCCCGGGACAGGGGTAATTCACCCCTCCACTTT.

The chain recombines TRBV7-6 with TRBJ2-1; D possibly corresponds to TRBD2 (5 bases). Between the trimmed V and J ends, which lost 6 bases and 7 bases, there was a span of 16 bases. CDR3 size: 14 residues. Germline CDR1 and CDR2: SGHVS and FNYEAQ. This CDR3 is CASSSLEVRNEQFF. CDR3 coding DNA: TGTGCCAGCAGTTCTCTGGAGGTCAGGAATGAGCAGTTCTTC. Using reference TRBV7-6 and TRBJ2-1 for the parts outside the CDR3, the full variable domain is GAGVSQSPRYKVTKRGQDVALRCDPISGHVSLYWYRQALGQGPEFLTYFNYEAQQDKSGLPNDRFSAERPEGSISTLTIQRTEQRDSAMYRCASSSLEVRNEQFFGPGTRLTVL.

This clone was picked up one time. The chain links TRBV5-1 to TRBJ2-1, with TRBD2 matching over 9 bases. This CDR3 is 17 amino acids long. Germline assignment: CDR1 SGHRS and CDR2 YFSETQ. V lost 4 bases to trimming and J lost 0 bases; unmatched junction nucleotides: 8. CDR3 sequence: CASSPGLAPSSYNEQFF. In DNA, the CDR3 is TGCGCCAGCAGCCCCGGACTAGCGCCGAGCTCCTACAATGAGCAGTTCTTC.

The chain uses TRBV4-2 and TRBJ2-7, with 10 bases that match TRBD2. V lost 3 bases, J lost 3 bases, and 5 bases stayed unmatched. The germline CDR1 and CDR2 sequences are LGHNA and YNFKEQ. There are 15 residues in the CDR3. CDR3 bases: TGTGCCAGCAGCCAGAGGACTAGCGGATTCTACGAGCAGTACTTC. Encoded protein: CASSQRTSGFYEQYF.

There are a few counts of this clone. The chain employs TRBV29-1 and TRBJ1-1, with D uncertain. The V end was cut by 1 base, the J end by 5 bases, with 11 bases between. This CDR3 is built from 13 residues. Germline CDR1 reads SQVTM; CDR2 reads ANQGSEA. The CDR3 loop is CSVEGWERTEAFF. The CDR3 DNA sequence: TGCAGCGTTGAAGGGTGGGAGAGGACTGAAGCTTTCTTT.

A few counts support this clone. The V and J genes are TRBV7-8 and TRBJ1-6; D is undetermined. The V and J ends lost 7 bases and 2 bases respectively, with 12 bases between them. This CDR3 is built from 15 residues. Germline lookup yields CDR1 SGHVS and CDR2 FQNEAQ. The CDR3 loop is CASTLDGTYNSPLHF. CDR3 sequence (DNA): TGTGCCAGCACCCTCGATGGGACCTATAATTCACCCCTCCACTTT. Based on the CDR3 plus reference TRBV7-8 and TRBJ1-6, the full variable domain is GAGVSQSPRYKVAKRGQDVALRCDPISGHVSLFWYQQALGQGPEFLTYFQNEAQLDKSGLPSDRFFAERPEGSVSTLKIQRTQQEDSAVYLCASTLDGTYNSPLHFGNGTRLTVT.

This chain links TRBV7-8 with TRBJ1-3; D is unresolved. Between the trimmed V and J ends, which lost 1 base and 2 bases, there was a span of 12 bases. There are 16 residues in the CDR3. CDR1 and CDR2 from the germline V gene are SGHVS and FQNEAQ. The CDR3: CASSLGPRVAGNTIYF. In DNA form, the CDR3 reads TGTGCCAGCAGCTTAGGACCAAGGGTGGCTGGAAACACCATATATTTT.

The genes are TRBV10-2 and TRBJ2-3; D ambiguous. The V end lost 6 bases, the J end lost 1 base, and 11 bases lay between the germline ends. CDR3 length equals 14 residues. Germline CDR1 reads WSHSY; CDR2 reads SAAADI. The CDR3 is CASRERTGTDTQYF. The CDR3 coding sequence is TGCGCCAGCAGAGAGAGGACCGGCACAGATACGCAGTATTTT.

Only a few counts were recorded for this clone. DNA of the CDR3: TGCGCCAGCAGCCAACTCCGGGAAAGGGGGCGCGGCTACACCTTC. This translates into CASSQLRERGRGYTF. The rearrangement links TRBV4-1 to TRBJ1-2; 7 nucleotides line up with TRBD1. The CDR3 length is 15 residues. The germline CDR1 and CDR2 sequences are MGHRA and YSYEKL. J lost 8 bases, V lost 2 bases, and 11 bases had no gene match.

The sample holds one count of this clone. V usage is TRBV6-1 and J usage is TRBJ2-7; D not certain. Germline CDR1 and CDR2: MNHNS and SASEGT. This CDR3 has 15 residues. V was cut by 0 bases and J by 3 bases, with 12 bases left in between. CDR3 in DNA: TGTGCCAGCAGTGAAGCGAATGGTCCAGTCTACGAGCAGTACTTC. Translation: CASSEANGPVYEQYF.

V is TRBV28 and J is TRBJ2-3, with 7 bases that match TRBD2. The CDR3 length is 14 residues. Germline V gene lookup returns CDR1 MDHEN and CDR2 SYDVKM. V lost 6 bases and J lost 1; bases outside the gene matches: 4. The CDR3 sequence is CASSQLARTDTQYF. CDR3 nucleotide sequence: TGTGCCAGCAGCCAACTAGCGCGCACAGATACGCAGTATTTT.

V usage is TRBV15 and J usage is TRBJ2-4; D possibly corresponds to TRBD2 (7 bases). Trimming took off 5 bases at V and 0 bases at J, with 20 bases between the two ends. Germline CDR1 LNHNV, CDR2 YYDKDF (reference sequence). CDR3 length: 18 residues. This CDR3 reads CATSHLGGGRLAKNIQYF. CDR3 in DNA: TGTGCCACCAGCCACCTGGGAGGGGGGAGACTAGCCAAAAACATTCAGTACTTC.

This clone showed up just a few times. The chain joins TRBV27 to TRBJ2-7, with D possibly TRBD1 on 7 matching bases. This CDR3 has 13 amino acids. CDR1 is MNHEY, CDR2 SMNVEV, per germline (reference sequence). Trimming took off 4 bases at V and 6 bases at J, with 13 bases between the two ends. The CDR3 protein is CASSYAQGGEQYF. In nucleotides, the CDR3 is TGTGCCAGCAGTTACGCTCAGGGGGGCGAGCAGTACTTC.

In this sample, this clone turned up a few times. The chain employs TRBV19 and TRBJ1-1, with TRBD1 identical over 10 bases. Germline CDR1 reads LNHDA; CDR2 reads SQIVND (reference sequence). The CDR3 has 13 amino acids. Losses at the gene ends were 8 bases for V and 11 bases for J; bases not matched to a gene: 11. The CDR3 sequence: CASAPGQGLRAFF. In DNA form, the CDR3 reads TGTGCCAGTGCCCCGGGACAGGGGCTAAGGGCTTTCTTT.

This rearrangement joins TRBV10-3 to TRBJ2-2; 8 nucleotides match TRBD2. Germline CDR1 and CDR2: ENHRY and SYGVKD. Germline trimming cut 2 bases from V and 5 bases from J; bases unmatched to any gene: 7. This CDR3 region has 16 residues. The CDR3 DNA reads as TGTGCCATCAGTGAGAAGTCGGGGGGGCTAACCGGGGAGCTGTTTTTT. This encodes CAISEKSGGLTGELFF.

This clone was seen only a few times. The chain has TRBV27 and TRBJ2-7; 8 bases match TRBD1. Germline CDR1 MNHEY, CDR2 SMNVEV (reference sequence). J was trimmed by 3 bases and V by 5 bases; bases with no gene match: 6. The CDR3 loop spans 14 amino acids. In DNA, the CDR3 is TGTGCCAGCAGTCTCGGACAGGGAAGCTACGAGCAGTACTTC. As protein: CASSLGQGSYEQYF.

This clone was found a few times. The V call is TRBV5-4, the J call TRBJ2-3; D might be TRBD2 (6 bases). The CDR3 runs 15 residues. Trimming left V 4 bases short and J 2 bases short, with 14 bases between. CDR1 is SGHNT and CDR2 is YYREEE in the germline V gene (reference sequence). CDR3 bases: TGTGCCAGCAGCCTACCGGGACTCATCACAGATACGCAGTATTTT. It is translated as CASSLPGLITDTQYF.

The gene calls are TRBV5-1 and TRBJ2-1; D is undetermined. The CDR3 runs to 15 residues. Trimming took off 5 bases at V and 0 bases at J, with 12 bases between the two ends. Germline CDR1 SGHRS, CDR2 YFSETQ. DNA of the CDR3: TGCGCCAGCAGGCCAACTCCGAGCTCCTACAATGAGCAGTTCTTC. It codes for CASRPTPSSYNEQFF.

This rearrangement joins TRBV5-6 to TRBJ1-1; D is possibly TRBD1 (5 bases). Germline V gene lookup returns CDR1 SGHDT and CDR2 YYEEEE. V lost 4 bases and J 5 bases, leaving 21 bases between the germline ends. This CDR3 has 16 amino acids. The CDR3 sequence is CASSPLGGQQATEAFF. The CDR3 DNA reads TGTGCCAGCAGCCCACTGGGCGGACAACAGGCGACTGAAGCTTTCTTT.

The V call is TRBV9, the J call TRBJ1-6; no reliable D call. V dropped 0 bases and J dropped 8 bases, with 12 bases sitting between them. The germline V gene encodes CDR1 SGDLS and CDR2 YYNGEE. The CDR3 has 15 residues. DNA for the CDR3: TGTGCCAGCAGCGTAGCAACTAGGGAAGATTCACCCCTCCACTTT. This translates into CASSVATREDSPLHF. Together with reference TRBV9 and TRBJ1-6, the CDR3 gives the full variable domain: DSGVTQTPKHLITATGQRVTLRCSPRSGDLSVYWYQQSLDQGLQFLIQYYNGEERAKGNILERFSAQQFPDLHSELNLSSLELGDSALYFCASSVATREDSPLHFGNGTRLTVT.